A single count supports the clone carrying this T cell receptor (beta chain). This entry is derived from a study of CD8 T cells in Susac syndrome. Study as a whole: There were Susac syndrome patients who were therapy-naive at blood draw, others on corticosteroids, and others on intravenous immunoglobulin alone.

Negative isolation yielded CD8+ and CD4+ T cells; FACS enriched TEMRA cells. Reverse transcription used about 0.5 to 1 ug RNA and random hexamers. The TCR beta CDR3 was amplified by immunoSEQ multiplex PCR across 54 Vbeta, 13 Jbeta. TCRdb called the immunoSEQ multiplex PCR reads again in MiXCR, with one record for every CDR3 protein. Among about 240,000 distinct CDR3 sequences listed, 90% to 96% were seen once. V lost 2 bases, J lost 0 bases, and 11 bases lay in between. The CDR3 loop spans 14 amino acids. Per the germline V gene, CDR1 is DFQATT and CDR2 is SNEGSKA (reference sequence). Sequencing used CD4+ T cells from PBMCs. This TCR was recovered from a human donor with Susac syndrome. J is TRBJ2-7 and V is TRBV20-1, with D tentatively TRBD1 (6 bases). DNA for the CDR3: TGCAGTGCTAGATATACAGGGATCTCCTACGAGCAGTACTTC. Protein sequence: CSARYTGISYEQYF.